A selection of T cell receptor beta chains follows, all from one sample in a study of T cells in tumors after PD-1 blockade. Clones were sequenced by immunoSEQ multiplex PCR, and TCRdb holds only the in-frame ones, with some missing. The sample yields roughly 33,000 clones, roughly 78% seen once. Sequencing used PBMCs, obtained before anti-PD-1 treatment. These receptors all stem from a human donor with basal cell carcinoma. Both conserved end residues are part of each CDR3. The order of the fields is J gene, D gene, V gene, clone size, CDR3 DNA, CDR3 protein. D genes are given only for firm matches. The size entry is marked missing in some rows and otherwise reads once, few, many or a size class.

>TRBJ2-7|TRBD1|TRBV7-9|NA
TGTGCCAGCAGCAAGAACGCCGGGACAGGGGGCTACGAGCAGTACTTC
CASSKNAGTGGYEQYF
>TRBJ2-5|NA|TRBV11-1|NA
TGTGCCAGCAGCTTAGTTGGGGAGACCCAGTACTTC
CASSLVGETQYF
>TRBJ1-3|NA|TRBV5-6|NA
TGTGCCAGCAGCTTGCTCGAGGGTAAGGCTGGAAACACCATATATTTT
CASSLLEGKAGNTIYF
>TRBJ1-1|NA|TRBV11-3|once
TGTGCCAGCAGCTTAGGACCCTACTCTGAAGCTTTCTTT
CASSLGPYSEAFF
>TRBJ2-7|TRBD2|TRBV11-3|NA
TGTGCCAGCAGCTACTGGGGAGGGAGGGCCTACGAGCAGTACTTC
CASSYWGGRAYEQYF
>TRBJ1-5|NA|TRBV14|medium-sized
TGTGCCAGCAGCCCTGGCCTGGGGAGGCCCCAGCATTTT
CASSPGLGRPQHF
>TRBJ1-5|NA|TRBV6-5|NA
TGTGCCAGCAGGCCAAGTCCCGCTCAGCCCCAGCATTTT
CASRPSPAQPQHF
>TRBJ2-3|NA|TRBV7-2|NA
TGTGCCAGCAGCTTAGCGCTGGCGGGTCCTTGGGATTTT
CASSLALAGPWDF
>TRBJ2-3|TRBD1|TRBV11-3|NA
TGTGCCAGCAGCCTCGAGGGGGCCACAGATACGCAGTATTTT
CASSLEGATDTQYF
>TRBJ1-6|NA|TRBV19|NA
TGTGCCAGTAGCTTCGGGACGGGGAATTCACCCCTCCACTTT
CASSFGTGNSPLHF
>TRBJ2-7|NA|TRBV19|NA
TGTGCCAGTAGTCTCCTGGGACATTCCTACGAGCAGTACTTC
CASSLLGHSYEQYF
>TRBJ1-3|NA|TRBV28|once
TGTGCCAGCAGACTTGGAAACACCATATATTTT
CASRLGNTIYF
>TRBJ1-5|TRBD1|TRBV9|medium-sized
TGTGCCAGCAGCGGGGGACAGGGGGCGAATCAGCCCCAGCATTTT
CASSGGQGANQPQHF
>TRBJ1-3|NA|TRBV29-1|once
TGCAGCGTCAGACACCCCGGAAACACCATATATTTT
CSVRHPGNTIYF
>TRBJ2-3|NA|TRBV5-4|once
TGTGCCAGCAGCGGACAGACCACAGATACGCAGTATTTT
CASSGQTTDTQYF
>TRBJ1-3|TRBD1|TRBV28|NA
TGTGCCAGCAGTGGGGGGACAGGCCTCTCTGGAAACACCATATATTTT
CASSGGTGLSGNTIYF
>TRBJ2-1|NA|TRBV7-9|NA
TGTGCCAGCAGCCCCCTACATGAGCAGTTCTTC
CASSPLHEQFF
>TRBJ2-1|TRBD2|TRBV9|NA
TGTGCCAGCAGCGTAGATACTAGCGGGGGGAATGAGCAGTTCTTC
CASSVDTSGGNEQFF
>TRBJ1-4|NA|TRBV19|NA
TGTGCCAGCAGTGGGGAGGGCAAGGTTGCAACTAATGAAAAACTGTTTTTT
CASSGEGKVATNEKLFF
>TRBJ2-5|NA|TRBV7-9|NA
TGTGCCAGCAGCTTATTTCGGCAACAAGAGACCCAGTACTTC
CASSLFRQQETQYF
>TRBJ2-4|NA|TRBV10-1|NA
TGCGCCATCGGGTGGCACATTCAGTACTTC
CAIGWHIQYF
>TRBJ1-2|NA|TRBV6-1|NA
TGTGCCAGCAGTGAGGGGGGGGTGGATAAGGATGGCTACACCTTC
CASSEGGVDKDGYTF
>TRBJ1-2|NA|TRBV7-2|NA
TGTGCCAGCAGCTTGAAGGTGGGGGTCGGCTACACCTTC
CASSLKVGVGYTF
>TRBJ2-3|NA|TRBV19|few
TGTGCCAGTAGTACACCGAACCCAGATACGCAGTATTTT
CASSTPNPDTQYF
>TRBJ1-4|NA|TRBV4-1|NA
TGCGCCAGCAGCTTGGGGGCCGGAAACGAAAAACTGTTTTTT
CASSLGAGNEKLFF
>TRBJ2-7|TRBD2|TRBV3-1/TRBV3-2|NA
TGTGCCAGCAGCCAAGATTATAGCGGGGGGGCCGGAAAGCAGTACTTC
CASSQDYSGGAGKQYF
>TRBJ2-3|NA|TRBV19|NA
TGTGCCAGTAAGGGACTTGGCACAGATACGCAGTATTTT
CASKGLGTDTQYF
>TRBJ1-2|NA|TRBV25-1|NA
TGTGCCAGCAGATCTGGAGGAAAGAATGGCTACACCTTC
CASRSGGKNGYTF
>TRBJ1-2|TRBD1|TRBV15|NA
TGTGCCACCACACTGGCGGGACAGGGATACGGCTACACCTTC
CATTLAGQGYGYTF
>TRBJ2-1|TRBD2|TRBV28|NA
TGTGCCAGCAGCCCGGCCCTTAGCGGGATCGGTGATGAGCAGTTCTTC
CASSPALSGIGDEQFF
>TRBJ2-3|NA|TRBV2|NA
TGTGCCAGCAGCCTCTGGGATACGCAGTATTTT
CASSLWDTQYF
>TRBJ1-4|NA|TRBV27|NA
TGTGCCAGCAGACCCATCGACAGTGCAACTAATGAAAAACTGTTTTTT
CASRPIDSATNEKLFF
>TRBJ2-5|NA|TRBV4-3|few
TGCGCCAGCAGCCCCCTAGGGATAGGGTCAGAGACCCAGTACTTC
CASSPLGIGSETQYF
>TRBJ2-1|TRBD2|TRBV11-3|NA
TGTGCCAGCAGCTTCCCGGGACTAGCGGGAGGGCCTCGTTCCGATGAGCAGTTCTTC
CASSFPGLAGGPRSDEQFF
>TRBJ2-1|TRBD2|TRBV11-3|NA
TGTGCCAGCAGCCCAGCCATCGCTAGCGGATACAATGAGCAGTTCTTC
CASSPAIASGYNEQFF